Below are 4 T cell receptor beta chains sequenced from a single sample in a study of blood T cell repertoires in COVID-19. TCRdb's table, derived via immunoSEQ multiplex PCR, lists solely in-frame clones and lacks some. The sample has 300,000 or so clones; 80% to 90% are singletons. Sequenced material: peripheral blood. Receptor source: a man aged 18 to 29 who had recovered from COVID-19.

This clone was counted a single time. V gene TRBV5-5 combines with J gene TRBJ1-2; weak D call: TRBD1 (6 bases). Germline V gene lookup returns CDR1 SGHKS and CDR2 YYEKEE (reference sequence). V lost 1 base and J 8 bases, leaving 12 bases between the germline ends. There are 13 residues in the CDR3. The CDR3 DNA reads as TGTGCCAGCAGCTTGATGGGGGCGGGCGGCTACACCTTC. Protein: CASSLMGAGGYTF.

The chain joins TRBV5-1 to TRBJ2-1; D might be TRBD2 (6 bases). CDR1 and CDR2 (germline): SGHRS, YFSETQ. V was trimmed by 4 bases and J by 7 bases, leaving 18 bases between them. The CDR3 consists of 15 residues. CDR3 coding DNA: TGCGCCAGCAGCGCCCCGGCCACTGGGGGGAATGAGCAGTTCTTC. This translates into CASSAPATGGNEQFF. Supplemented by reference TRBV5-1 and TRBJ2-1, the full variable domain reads KAGVTQTPRYLIKTRGQQVTLSCSPISGHRSVSWYQQTPGQGLQFLFEYFSETQRNKGNFPGRFSGRQFSNSRSEMNVSTLELGDSALYLCASSAPATGGNEQFFGPGTRLTVL.

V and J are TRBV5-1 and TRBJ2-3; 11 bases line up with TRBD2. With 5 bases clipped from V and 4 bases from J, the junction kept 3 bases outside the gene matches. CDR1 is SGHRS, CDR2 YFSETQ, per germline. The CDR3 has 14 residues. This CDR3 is CASRGLADPDTQYF. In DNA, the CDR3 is TGCGCCAGCAGGGGACTAGCGGACCCAGATACGCAGTATTTT.

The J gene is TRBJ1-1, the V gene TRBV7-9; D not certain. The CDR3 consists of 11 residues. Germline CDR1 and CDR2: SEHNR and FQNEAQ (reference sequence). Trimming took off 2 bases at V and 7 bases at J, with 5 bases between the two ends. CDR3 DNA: TGTGCCAGCAGCTTATCTCTTGAAGCTTTCTTT. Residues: CASSLSLEAFF.